Listed here is a single T cell receptor beta chain. The count of this clone is one. The antigen it binds to is not known. Base quality data are lacking; no much larger clone is found one base away. The germline V gene sets CDR1 to MRHNA and CDR2 to SNTAGT. The CDR3 sequence holds 16 residues, the cysteine and phenylalanine included. Here the CDR3 DNA is all that survives: 48 bases in frame from base 1. V loses 2 bases at its end and J loses 5 bases; junction bases beyond the gene matches: 6. This record comes from a study of control samples from healthy donors and cancer patients (dated by TCRdb to about 2020). Receptors were amplified or captured by the immunoSEQ multiplex PCR assay. In its TCRdb copy, this immuneACCESS table keeps in-frame sequences only and misses some clones. Where compared with another copy, unresolved V genes explain less than half of these, and the others have no known cause. The sample table holds fewer than 200,000 clones, of which approximately 95% were seen once. Jointly, the top ten make up more than 1.1% of the sample.

The rearranged chain carries TRBV6-4 and TRBJ2-2, and 9 junctional nucleotides match TRBD1. The sequence derives from a man between 18 and 35 years old in good health. The sequenced sample was blood. The CDR3 sequence is CASSDRPGQGTGELFF. The bases are TGTGCCAGCAGTGACCGACCGGGACAGGGAACCGGGGAGCTGTTTTTT.